These 3 T cell receptor beta chains originate from one sample sequenced in a study of cytomegalovirus exposure and HLA in healthy donors. The study ran its PCR with 60 Vbeta and 13 Jbeta primers. TCRdb's copy holds only in-frame clones and misses some; the assay was immunoSEQ multiplex PCR. This table has 170,000 or so clones, roughly 78% appearing once. Sequenced input: PBMCs. These TCRs come from a woman between 40 and 50 years old in good health and CMV-seronegative.

The V and J genes are TRBV9 and TRBJ1-6; weak D call: TRBD1 (5 bases). CDR1 is SGDLS, CDR2 YYNGEE, per germline. The germline V and J ends were trimmed by 2 bases and 7 bases, with 13 bases remaining between them. CDR3 length equals 15 residues. CDR3 sequence: CASSVSGRGNSPLHF. DNA of the CDR3: TGTGCCAGCAGCGTGAGTGGACGGGGGAATTCACCCCTCCACTTT.

The chain carries TRBV27 and TRBJ2-1; 11 bases are shared with TRBD1. The V segment lost 1 base and the J segment 8 bases; nucleotides outside the gene matches: 7. The CDR3 loop spans 16 amino acids. CDR1 and CDR2 (germline): MNHEY, SMNVEV (reference sequence). CDR3 in amino acids: CASSLFRDRGGDEQFF. The CDR3, as DNA: TGTGCCAGCAGTTTATTCCGGGACAGGGGGGGCGATGAGCAGTTCTTC.

This clone was found a few times. The rearrangement uses TRBV14 and TRBJ1-1, with TRBD1 as a possible D gene (6 bases). CDR3 length: 15 amino acids. Germline-derived CDR1 and CDR2 are SGHDN and FVKESK. V was cut by 4 bases and J by 1 base, with 13 bases left in between. The CDR3 bases are TGTGCCAGCAGCCCTTTAAGGGGGAGGAACACTGAAGCTTTCTTT. This translates into CASSPLRGRNTEAFF.